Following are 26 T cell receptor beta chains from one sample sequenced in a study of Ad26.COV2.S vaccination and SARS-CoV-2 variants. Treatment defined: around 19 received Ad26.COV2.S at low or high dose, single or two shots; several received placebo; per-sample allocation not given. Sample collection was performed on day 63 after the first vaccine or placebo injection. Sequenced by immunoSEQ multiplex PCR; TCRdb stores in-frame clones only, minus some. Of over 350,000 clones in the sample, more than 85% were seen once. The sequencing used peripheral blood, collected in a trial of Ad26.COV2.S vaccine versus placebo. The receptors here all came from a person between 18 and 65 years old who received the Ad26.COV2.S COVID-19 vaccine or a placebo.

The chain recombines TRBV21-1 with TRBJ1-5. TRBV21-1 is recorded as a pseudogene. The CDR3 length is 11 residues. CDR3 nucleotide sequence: TGTGCCAGAGTGGGGGAGCAGCCCCAGCATTTT. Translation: CARVGEQPQHF.

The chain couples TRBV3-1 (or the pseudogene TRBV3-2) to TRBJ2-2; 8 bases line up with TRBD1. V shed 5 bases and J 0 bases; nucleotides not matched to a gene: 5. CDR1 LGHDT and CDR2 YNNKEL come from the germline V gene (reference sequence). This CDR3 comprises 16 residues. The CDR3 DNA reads TGTGCCAGCAGCACAACAGGGGGAACGAACACCGGGGAGCTGTTTTTT. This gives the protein CASSTTGGTNTGELFF.

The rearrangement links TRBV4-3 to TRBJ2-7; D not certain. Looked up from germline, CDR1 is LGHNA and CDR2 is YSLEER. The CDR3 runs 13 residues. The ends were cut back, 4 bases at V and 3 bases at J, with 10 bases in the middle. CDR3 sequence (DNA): TGCGCCAGCAGCCCCGGACGAGGCTACGAGCAGTACTTC. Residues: CASSPGRGYEQYF.

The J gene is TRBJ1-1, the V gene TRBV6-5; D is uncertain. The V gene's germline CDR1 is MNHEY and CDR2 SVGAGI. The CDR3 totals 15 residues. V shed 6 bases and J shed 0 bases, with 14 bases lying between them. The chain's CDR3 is CASRNHGRLNTEAFF. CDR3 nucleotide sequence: TGTGCCAGCAGAAATCACGGGCGTTTGAACACTGAAGCTTTCTTT.

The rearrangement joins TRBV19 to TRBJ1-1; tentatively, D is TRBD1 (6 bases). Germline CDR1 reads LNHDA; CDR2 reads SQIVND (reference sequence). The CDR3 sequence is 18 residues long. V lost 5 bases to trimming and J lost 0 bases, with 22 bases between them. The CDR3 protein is CASSLYYQQGRMNTEAFF. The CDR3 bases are TGTGCCAGTAGTCTTTACTATCAACAGGGACGGATGAACACTGAAGCTTTCTTT.

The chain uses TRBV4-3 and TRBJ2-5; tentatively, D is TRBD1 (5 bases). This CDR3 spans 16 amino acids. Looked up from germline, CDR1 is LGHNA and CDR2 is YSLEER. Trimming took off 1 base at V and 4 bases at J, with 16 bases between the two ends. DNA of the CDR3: TGCGCCAGCAGCCAAGGGGTAGGGGTTCAACGAGAGACCCAGTACTTC. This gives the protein CASSQGVGVQRETQYF.

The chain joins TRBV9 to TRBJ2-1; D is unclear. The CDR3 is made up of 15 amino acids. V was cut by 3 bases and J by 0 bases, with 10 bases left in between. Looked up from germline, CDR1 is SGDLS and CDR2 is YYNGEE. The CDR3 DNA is TGTGCCAGCAGCGCTTCACCTAGCTCCTACAATGAGCAGTTCTTC. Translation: CASSASPSSYNEQFF. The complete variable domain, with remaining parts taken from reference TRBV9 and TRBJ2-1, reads DSGVTQTPKHLITATGQRVTLRCSPRSGDLSVYWYQQSLDQGLQFLIQYYNGEERAKGNILERFSAQQFPDLHSELNLSSLELGDSALYFCASSASPSSYNEQFFGPGTRLTVL.

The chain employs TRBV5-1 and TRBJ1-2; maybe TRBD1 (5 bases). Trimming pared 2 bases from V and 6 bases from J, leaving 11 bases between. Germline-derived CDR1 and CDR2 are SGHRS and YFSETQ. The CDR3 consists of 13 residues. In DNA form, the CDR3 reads TGCGCCAGCAGCTTTCGTAGGGGCGATGGCTACACCTTC. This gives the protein CASSFRRGDGYTF.

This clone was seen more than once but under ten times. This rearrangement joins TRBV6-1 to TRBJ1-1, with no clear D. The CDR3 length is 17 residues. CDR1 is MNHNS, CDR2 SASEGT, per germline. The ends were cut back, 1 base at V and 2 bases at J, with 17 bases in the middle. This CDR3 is CASSEVSSGLRNTEAFF. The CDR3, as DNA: TGTGCCAGCAGTGAAGTAAGTTCGGGGTTACGAAACACTGAAGCTTTCTTT.

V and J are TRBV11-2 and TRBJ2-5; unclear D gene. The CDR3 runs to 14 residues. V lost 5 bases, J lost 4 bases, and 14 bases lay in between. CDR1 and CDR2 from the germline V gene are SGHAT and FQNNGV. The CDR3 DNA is TGTGCCAGCAGCCCCCTGGCCTCGGGAGAGACCCAGTACTTC. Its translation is CASSPLASGETQYF.

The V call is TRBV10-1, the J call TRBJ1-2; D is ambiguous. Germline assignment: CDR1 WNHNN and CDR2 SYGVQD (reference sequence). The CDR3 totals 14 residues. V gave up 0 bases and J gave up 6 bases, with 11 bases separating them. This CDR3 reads CASSESGLPHGYTF. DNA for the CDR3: TGCGCCAGCAGTGAGTCGGGCCTCCCACATGGCTACACCTTC.

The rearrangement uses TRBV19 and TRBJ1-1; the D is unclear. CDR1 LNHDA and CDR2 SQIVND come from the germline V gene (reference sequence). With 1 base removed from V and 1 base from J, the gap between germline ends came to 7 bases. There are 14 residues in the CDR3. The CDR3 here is CASSIGITNTEAFF. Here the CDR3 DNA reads TGTGCCAGTAGTATAGGGATAACGAACACTGAAGCTTTCTTT. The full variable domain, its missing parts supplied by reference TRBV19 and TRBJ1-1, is DGGITQSPKYLFRKEGQNVTLSCEQNLNHDAMYWYRQDPGQGLRLIYYSQIVNDFQKGDIAEGYSVSREKKESFPLTVTSAQKNPTAFYLCASSIGITNTEAFFGQGTRLTVV.

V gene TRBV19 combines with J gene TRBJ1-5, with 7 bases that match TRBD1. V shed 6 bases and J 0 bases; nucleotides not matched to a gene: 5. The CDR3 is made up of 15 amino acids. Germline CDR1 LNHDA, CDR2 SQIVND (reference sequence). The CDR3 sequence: CASRPGQSSNQPQHF. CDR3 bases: TGTGCCAGTAGACCGGGACAGAGTAGCAATCAGCCCCAGCATTTT. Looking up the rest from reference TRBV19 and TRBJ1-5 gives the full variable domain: DGGITQSPKYLFRKEGQNVTLSCEQNLNHDAMYWYRQDPGQGLRLIYYSQIVNDFQKGDIAEGYSVSREKKESFPLTVTSAQKNPTAFYLCASRPGQSSNQPQHFGDGTRLSIL.

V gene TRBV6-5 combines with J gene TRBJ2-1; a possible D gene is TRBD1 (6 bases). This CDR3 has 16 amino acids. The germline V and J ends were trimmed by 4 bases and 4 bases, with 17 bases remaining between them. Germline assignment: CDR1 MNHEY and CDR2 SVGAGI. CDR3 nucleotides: TGTGCCAGCAGTTTATTCCCGCAGGGGTCGTACAATGAGCAGTTCTTC. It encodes CASSLFPQGSYNEQFF.

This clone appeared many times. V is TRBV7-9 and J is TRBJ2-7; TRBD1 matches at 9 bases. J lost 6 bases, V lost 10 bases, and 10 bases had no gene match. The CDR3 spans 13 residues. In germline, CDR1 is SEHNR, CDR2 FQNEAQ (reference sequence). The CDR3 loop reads CATTGTGPREQYF. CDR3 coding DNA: TGTGCCACCACCGGGACAGGGCCGCGCGAGCAGTACTTC.

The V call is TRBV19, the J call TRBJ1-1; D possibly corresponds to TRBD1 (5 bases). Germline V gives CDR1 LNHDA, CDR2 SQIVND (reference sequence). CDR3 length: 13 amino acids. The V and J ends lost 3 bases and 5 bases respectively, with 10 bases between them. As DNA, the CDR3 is TGTGCCAGTAGTATGGGGGGGAGGACTGAAGCTTTCTTT. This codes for CASSMGGRTEAFF.

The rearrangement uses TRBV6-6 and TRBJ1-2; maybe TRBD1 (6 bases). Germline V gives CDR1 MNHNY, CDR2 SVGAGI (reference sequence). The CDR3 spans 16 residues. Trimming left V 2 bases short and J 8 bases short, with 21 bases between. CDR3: CASSYPQDRTFQGYTF. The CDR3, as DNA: TGTGCCAGCAGTTACCCCCAAGACAGGACATTCCAGGGCTACACCTTC.

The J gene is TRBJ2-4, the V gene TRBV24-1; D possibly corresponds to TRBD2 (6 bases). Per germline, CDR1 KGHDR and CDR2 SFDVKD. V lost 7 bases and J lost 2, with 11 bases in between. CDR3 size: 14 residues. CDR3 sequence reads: CATRPRESKNIQYF. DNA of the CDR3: TGTGCCACCAGGCCCCGGGAGTCCAAAAACATTCAGTACTTC.

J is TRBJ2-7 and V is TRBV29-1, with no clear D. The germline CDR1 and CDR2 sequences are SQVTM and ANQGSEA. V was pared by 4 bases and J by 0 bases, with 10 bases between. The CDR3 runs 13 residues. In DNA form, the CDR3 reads TGCAGCGTTGTTTCGGGTCTCTCCTACGAGCAGTACTTC. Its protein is CSVVSGLSYEQYF.

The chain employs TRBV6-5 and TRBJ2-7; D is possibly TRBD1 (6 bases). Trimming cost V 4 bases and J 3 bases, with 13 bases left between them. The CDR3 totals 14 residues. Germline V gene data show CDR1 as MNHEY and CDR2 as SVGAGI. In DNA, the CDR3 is TGTGCCAGCAGTTCCTTGGACAGATACTACGAGCAGTACTTC. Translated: CASSSLDRYYEQYF.

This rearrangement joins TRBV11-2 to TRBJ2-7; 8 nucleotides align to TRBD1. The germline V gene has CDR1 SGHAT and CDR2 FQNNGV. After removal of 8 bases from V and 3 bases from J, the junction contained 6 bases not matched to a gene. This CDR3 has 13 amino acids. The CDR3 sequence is CASLGQVLYEQYF. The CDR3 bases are TGTGCCAGCTTGGGACAGGTGCTCTACGAGCAGTACTTC. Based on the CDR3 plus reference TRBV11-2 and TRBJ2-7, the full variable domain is EAGVAQSPRYKIIEKRQSVAFWCNPISGHATLYWYQQILGQGPKLLIQFQNNGVVDDSQLPKDRFSAERLKGVDSTLKIQPAKLEDSAVYLCASLGQVLYEQYFGPGTRLTVT.

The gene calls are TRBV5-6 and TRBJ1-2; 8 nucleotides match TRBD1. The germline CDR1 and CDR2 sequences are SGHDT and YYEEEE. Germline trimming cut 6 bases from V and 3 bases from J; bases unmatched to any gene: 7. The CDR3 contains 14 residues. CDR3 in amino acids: CASILGQADYGYTF. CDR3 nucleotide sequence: TGTGCCAGCATCCTGGGACAGGCAGACTATGGCTACACCTTC.

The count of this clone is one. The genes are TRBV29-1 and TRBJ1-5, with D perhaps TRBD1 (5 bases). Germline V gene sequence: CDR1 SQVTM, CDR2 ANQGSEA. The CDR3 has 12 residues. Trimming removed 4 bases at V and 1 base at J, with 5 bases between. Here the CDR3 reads CSVGDSNQPQHF. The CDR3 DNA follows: TGCAGCGTTGGGGACAGCAATCAGCCCCAGCATTTT.

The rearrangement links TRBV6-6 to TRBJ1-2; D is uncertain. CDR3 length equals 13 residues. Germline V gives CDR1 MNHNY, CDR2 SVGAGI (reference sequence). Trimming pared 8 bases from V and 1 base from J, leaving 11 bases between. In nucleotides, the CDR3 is TGTGCCAGCTCTCAGGCACTTAACTATGGCTACACCTTC. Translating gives CASSQALNYGYTF.

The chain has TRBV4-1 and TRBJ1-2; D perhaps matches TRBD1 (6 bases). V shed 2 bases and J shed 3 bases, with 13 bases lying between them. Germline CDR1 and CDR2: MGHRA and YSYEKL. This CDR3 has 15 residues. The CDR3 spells CASSQPIAGDYGYTF. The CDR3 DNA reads TGCGCCAGCAGCCAACCCATCGCAGGGGACTATGGCTACACCTTC.

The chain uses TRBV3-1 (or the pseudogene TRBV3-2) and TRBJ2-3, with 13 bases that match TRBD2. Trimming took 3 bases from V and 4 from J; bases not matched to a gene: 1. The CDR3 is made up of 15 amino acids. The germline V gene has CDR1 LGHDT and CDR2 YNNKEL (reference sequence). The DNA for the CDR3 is TGTGCCAGCAGCCACGGACTAGCGGGGGCAGATACGCAGTATTTT. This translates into CASSHGLAGADTQYF.